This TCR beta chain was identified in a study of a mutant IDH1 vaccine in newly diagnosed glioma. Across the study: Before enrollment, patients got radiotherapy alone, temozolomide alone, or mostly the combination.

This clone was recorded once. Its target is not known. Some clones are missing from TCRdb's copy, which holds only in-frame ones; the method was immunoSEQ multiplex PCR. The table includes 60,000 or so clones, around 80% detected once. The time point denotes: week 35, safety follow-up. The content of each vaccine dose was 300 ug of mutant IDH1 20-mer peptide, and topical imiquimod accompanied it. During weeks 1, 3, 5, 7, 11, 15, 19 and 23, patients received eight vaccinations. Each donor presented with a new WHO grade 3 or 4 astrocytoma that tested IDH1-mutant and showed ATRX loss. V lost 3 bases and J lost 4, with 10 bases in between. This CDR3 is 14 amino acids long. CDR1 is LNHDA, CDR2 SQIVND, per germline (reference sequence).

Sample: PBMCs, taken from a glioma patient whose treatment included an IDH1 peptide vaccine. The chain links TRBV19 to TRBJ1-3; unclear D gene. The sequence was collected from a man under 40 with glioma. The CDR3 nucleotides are TGTGCCAGTAGTATTGGGGAGAACGGAAACACCATATATTTT. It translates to CASSIGENGNTIYF.